The next 24 T cell receptor beta chains were all read from a single sample in a study of cytomegalovirus exposure and HLA in healthy donors. 13 Jbeta primers and 60 Vbeta primers were used for the PCR. Only in-frame clones appear in the TCRdb table, and some are missing; sequencing was by immunoSEQ multiplex PCR. The table records approximately 190,000 clones, 77% of them present only once. Sequenced input: PBMCs. These receptors originate from a woman under 40 in good health and CMV-seropositive.

Comments on this clone: Its ends do not fully match the called genes, so a read error is possible. Here the CDR3 DNA reads TGTGCTAGCAGCGACGGACAGACCTCCTACAATGAGCAGTTCTTC. Protein: CASSDGQTSYNEQFF. The chain uses TRBV7-7 and TRBJ2-1; weak D call: TRBD1 (6 bases). Germline CDR1 is SSHAT and CDR2 is FNYEAQ (reference sequence). The CDR3 spans 15 residues.

The V and J genes are TRBV6-6 and TRBJ2-7, with a possible D match to TRBD1 (5 bases). The germline V gene encodes CDR1 MNHNY and CDR2 SVGAGI (reference sequence). CDR3 size: 15 residues. V lost 6 bases, J lost 2 bases, and 17 bases lay in between. CDR3 DNA: TGTGCCAGCAGGTACCCTAGTCAGGGTACCTACGAGCAGTACTTC. Protein product: CASRYPSQGTYEQYF.

The chain recombines TRBV2 with TRBJ2-6; 7 bases match TRBD2. The trim removed 6 bases at V and 4 bases at J, leaving 6 bases unmatched. CDR1 and CDR2 (germline): SNHLY, FYNNEI. This CDR3 is built from 15 residues. The CDR3 bases are TGTGCCAGCAGGGGAGGGGACTGGGGGGCCAACGTCCTGACTTTC. Its protein is CASRGGDWGANVLTF.

The chain has TRBV7-8 and TRBJ2-4; perhaps TRBD1 as D (5 bases). The CDR3 is 17 residues long. The V gene lost 5 bases and the J gene lost 0 bases, with 17 bases spanning the gap. Germline V gene data show CDR1 as SGHVS and CDR2 as FQNEAQ. The CDR3 loop is CASSSPQGELAKNIQYF. Here the CDR3 DNA reads TGTGCCAGCAGCAGCCCCCAAGGGGAACTAGCCAAAAACATTCAGTACTTC.

In this sample, this clone turned up a few times. The chain employs TRBV15 and TRBJ1-1; D is possibly TRBD1 (5 bases). The germline V gene has CDR1 LNHNV and CDR2 YYDKDF (reference sequence). Trimming removed 0 bases at V and 2 bases at J, with 10 bases between. CDR3 length: 15 residues. CDR3 sequence (DNA): TGTGCCACCAGCAGAGACCGGGGGGGAAACACTGAAGCTTTCTTT. This gives the protein CATSRDRGGNTEAFF.

This clone has just a few counts. J is TRBJ2-7 and V is TRBV18; 15 bases match TRBD2. After removal of 2 bases from V and 7 bases from J, the junction contained 9 bases not matched to a gene. This CDR3 has 17 amino acids. The germline gives CDR1 KGHSH, CDR2 LQKENI. CDR3: CASSPIPGLAGGGEQYF. The DNA of the CDR3 is TGTGCCAGCTCACCAATACCGGGACTAGCGGGAGGAGGGGAGCAGTACTTC.

The table lists this clone with a few counts. The chain links TRBV27 to TRBJ2-7; 11 bases are a match to TRBD2. After removal of 3 bases from V and 2 bases from J, the junction contained 3 bases not matched to a gene. CDR1 and CDR2 (germline): MNHEY, SMNVEV (reference sequence). This CDR3 has 15 residues. The CDR3 coding sequence is TGTGCCAGCAGTTTGGTGACTAGCGGGGCCTACGAGCAGTACTTC. It encodes CASSLVTSGAYEQYF.

There are a few counts of this clone. This chain connects TRBV11-3 to TRBJ1-1, with no clear D. In germline, CDR1 is SGHNT, CDR2 YENEEA. Between the trimmed V and J ends, which lost 3 bases and 5 bases, there was a span of 25 bases. The CDR3 is 18 residues long. CDR3 DNA sequence: TGTGCCAGCAGCTTCCCCAAATGGGCTAACAAACGAAGGACTGAAGCTTTCTTT. Translated: CASSFPKWANKRRTEAFF.

The gene calls are TRBV19 and TRBJ1-5; the D is unclear. Germline assignment: CDR1 LNHDA and CDR2 SQIVND (reference sequence). Between the trimmed V and J ends, which lost 3 bases and 0 bases, there was a span of 9 bases. The CDR3 covers 15 residues. The CDR3 coding sequence is TGTGCCAGTAGTATGAGAGTTTATAGCAATCAGCCCCAGCATTTT. Translating gives CASSMRVYSNQPQHF.

The rearrangement links TRBV7-3 to TRBJ2-2; TRBD1 aligns across 10 bases. This CDR3 is 16 amino acids long. V shed 3 bases, J shed 2 bases, and the junction held 3 bases outside the gene matches. Germline V gives CDR1 SGHTA, CDR2 FQGTGA. The CDR3 sequence: CASSFGTGANTGELFF. DNA for the CDR3: TGTGCCAGCAGCTTCGGGACAGGGGCTAACACCGGGGAGCTGTTTTTT.

This chain connects TRBV7-9 to TRBJ1-2; 10 bases agree with TRBD1. From germline, CDR1 is SEHNR and CDR2 FQNEAQ (reference sequence). V was clipped by 0 bases and J by 3 bases; unmatched bases: 4. This CDR3 has 16 amino acids. The CDR3 reads CASSLARDRGDYGYTF. The CDR3 nucleotides read TGTGCCAGCAGCTTAGCCCGGGACAGGGGTGACTATGGCTACACCTTC.

In DNA, the CDR3 is TGTGCCTGGAGATGGGCAAGGGGCTATGGCTACACCTTC. Encoded protein: CAWRWARGYGYTF. The chain couples TRBV30 to TRBJ1-2, with D possibly being TRBD1 (5 bases). The CDR3 is 13 residues long. The germline gives CDR1 GTSNPN, CDR2 SVGIG (reference sequence). Trimming stripped 3 bases from V and 4 bases from J, with 12 bases between.

The gene calls are TRBV28 and TRBJ1-4; weak D call: TRBD1 (6 bases). This CDR3 comprises 14 residues. Trimming left V 3 bases short and J 6 bases short, with 11 bases between. Germline CDR1 and CDR2: MDHEN and SYDVKM. The CDR3 sequence is CASSFQGRDEKLFF. The DNA of the CDR3 is TGTGCCAGCAGTTTTCAGGGGCGGGATGAAAAACTGTTTTTT. Full variable domain (rest looked up from reference TRBV28 and TRBJ1-4): DVKVTQSSRYLVKRTGEKVFLECVQDMDHENMFWYRQDPGLGLRLIYFSYDVKMKEKGDIPEGYSVSREKKERFSLILESASTNQTSMYLCASSFQGRDEKLFFGSGTQLSVL.

CDR3 nucleotide sequence: TGTGCCAGCTCACCGAGACAGGGTTACCCTACCTACGAGCAGTACTTC. It yields the protein CASSPRQGYPTYEQYF. V gene TRBV18 combines with J gene TRBJ2-7; TRBD1 agrees at 7 bases. The junction had 10 bases not matched to a gene; V was cut back by 3 bases and J by 2 bases. This CDR3 region has 16 residues. The germline gives CDR1 KGHSH, CDR2 LQKENI. Together with reference TRBV18 and TRBJ2-7, the CDR3 gives the full variable domain: NAGVMQNPRHLVRRRGQEARLRCSPMKGHSHVYWYRQLPEEGLKFMVYLQKENIIDESGMPKERFSAEFPKEGPSILRIQQVVRGDSAAYFCASSPRQGYPTYEQYFGPGTRLTVT.

V is TRBV7-3 and J is TRBJ2-3, with D tentatively TRBD2 (5 bases). Trimming pared 1 base from V and 3 bases from J, leaving 14 bases between. The length of the CDR3 is 16 residues. Germline V gene data show CDR1 as SGHTA and CDR2 as FQGTGA. The CDR3 sequence: CASSLSPRGGTDTQYF. The DNA of the CDR3 is TGTGCCAGCAGCTTAAGTCCCCGGGGTGGGACAGATACGCAGTATTTT.

This CDR3 is CASSPGWRGAGGNEQFF. The CDR3 nucleotides are TGTGCCAGCTCACCAGGTTGGCGGGGGGCCGGAGGCAATGAGCAGTTCTTC. The chain recombines TRBV18 with TRBJ2-1, with 8 bases fitting TRBD2. CDR1 KGHSH and CDR2 LQKENI come from the germline V gene. The CDR3 is made up of 17 amino acids. V gave up 2 bases and J gave up 6 bases; unmatched junction bases: 12.

CDR3 nucleotide sequence: TGCGCCAGCAGCTTGTTACCGGGACAGGGGGCGGACACCGGGGAGCTGTTTTTT. It is translated as CASSLLPGQGADTGELFF. The chain couples TRBV5-1 to TRBJ2-2; 12 nucleotides match TRBD1. This CDR3 is 18 amino acids long. J gave up 3 bases and V 1 base, and 7 bases lay outside the gene matches. CDR1 and CDR2 from the germline V gene are SGHRS and YFSETQ. Drawing the rest from reference TRBV5-1 and TRBJ2-2, the complete variable domain is KAGVTQTPRYLIKTRGQQVTLSCSPISGHRSVSWYQQTPGQGLQFLFEYFSETQRNKGNFPGRFSGRQFSNSRSEMNVSTLELGDSALYLCASSLLPGQGADTGELFFGEGSRLTVL.

The chain couples TRBV19 to TRBJ2-7; D might be TRBD2 (5 bases). CDR3 length: 14 residues. Germline V gene data show CDR1 as LNHDA and CDR2 as SQIVND (reference sequence). Trimming pared 0 bases from V and 6 bases from J, leaving 12 bases between. The CDR3 bases are TGTGCCAGTAGTATAGATATGAGGGTATCCGAGCAGTACTTC. Protein: CASSIDMRVSEQYF.

The J gene is TRBJ2-3, the V gene TRBV7-3, with a possible D match to TRBD2 (6 bases). Germline CDR1 is SGHTA and CDR2 is FQGTGA. The CDR3 sequence is 17 residues long. V was cut by 2 bases and J by 0 bases, with 15 bases left in between. The DNA of the CDR3 is TGTGCCAGCAGCTTAGGTCCGCTAGCGTCTAGCACAGATACGCAGTATTTT. As protein: CASSLGPLASSTDTQYF.

J is TRBJ2-1 and V is TRBV7-2; the D gene is possibly TRBD1 (5 bases). Germline values: CDR1 SGHTA, CDR2 FQGNSA. The CDR3 consists of 13 residues. V was shortened by 2 bases and J by 7 bases, with 9 bases between the two germline ends. The CDR3 is CASSLFRENEQFF. CDR3 coding DNA: TGTGCCAGCAGCTTATTCAGGGAAAATGAGCAGTTCTTC.

The V call is TRBV7-7, the J call TRBJ2-5, with TRBD1 matching over 7 bases. CDR3 size: 13 residues. The germline V gene has CDR1 SSHAT and CDR2 FNYEAQ (reference sequence). The trim removed 2 bases at V and 7 bases at J, leaving 4 bases unmatched. The CDR3 loop is CASSLTGAGTQYF. CDR3 DNA sequence: TGTGCCAGCAGCTTAACAGGGGCCGGGACCCAGTACTTC.

This clone turned up a few times. The chain carries TRBV4-3 and TRBJ1-1; a weak D match, TRBD1 (6 bases). The CDR3 spans 13 residues. Germline V gives CDR1 LGHNA, CDR2 YSLEER. V was trimmed by 3 bases and J by 6 bases, leaving 11 bases between them. CDR3 DNA: TGCGCCAGCAGCCAGGAGGGGGGGGCTGAAGCTTTCTTT. Encoded protein: CASSQEGGAEAFF.

This clone was detected only a few times. This chain uses TRBV28 with TRBJ1-5; D gene uncertain. Germline CDR1 reads MDHEN; CDR2 reads SYDVKM. This CDR3 is built from 11 residues. V shed 6 bases and J shed 4 bases, with 4 bases lying between them. The CDR3 DNA follows: TGTGCCAGCAGGTCGAATCAGCCCCAGCATTTT. Amino acids: CASRSNQPQHF. Drawing the rest from reference TRBV28 and TRBJ1-5, the complete variable domain is DVKVTQSSRYLVKRTGEKVFLECVQDMDHENMFWYRQDPGLGLRLIYFSYDVKMKEKGDIPEGYSVSREKKERFSLILESASTNQTSMYLCASRSNQPQHFGDGTRLSIL.

The chain combines TRBV27 with TRBJ1-1; 7 nucleotides agree with TRBD1. CDR1 and CDR2 (germline): MNHEY, SMNVEV (reference sequence). Losses at the gene ends were 4 bases for V and 5 bases for J; bases not matched to a gene: 4. The CDR3 contains 13 residues. CDR3 in amino acids: CASSSTGYTEAFF. The CDR3 DNA is TGTGCCAGCAGTTCGACAGGGTATACTGAAGCTTTCTTT.